This T cell receptor beta chain was obtained from a study of beta chain features in type 1 diabetes. Whole-study findings and limits: Shorter templates may be favored by PCR, equally so in patients and controls. VDJ junctions in type 1 diabetes patients carried more deletions and fewer insertions. The study found moderately but significantly shorter TCRB CDR3s in all four CD4+ subsets of Type 1 diabetes patients.

This clone has more than one count but fewer than ten. Its specificity is unknown. It was one heparinised blood draw, averaging roughly 100 mL, that each donor gave. Based on CD45RO/CCR7/CD25/CD127/CD95/CD27, CD4+ regulatory, stem cell-like memory, naive and central memory cells were sorted. V dropped 6 bases and J dropped 2; count of bases not matched to a gene: 7. There are 16 residues in the CDR3. Germline V gene data show CDR1 as MDHEN and CDR2 as SYDVKM. What was sequenced were expressed TCRB transcripts, since all of the isolated RNA had been reverse transcribed. Assay: immunoSEQ multiplex PCR; the TCRdb copy retains only in-frame clones and omits some. The data contain some 200,000 clones, around 16% of them singletons.

The specimen sequenced was naive CD4+ T cells from blood. This TCR was sampled from a man between 25 and 39 years old with type 1 diabetes. The chain joins TRBV28 to TRBJ2-3; 11 bases fit TRBD2. The CDR3 protein is CASRSGTSGYTDTQYF. The CDR3 DNA is TGTGCCAGCAGGAGCGGGACTAGCGGTTACACAGATACGCAGTATTTT. The variable domain in full, completed from reference TRBV28 and TRBJ2-3, reads DVKVTQSSRYLVKRTGEKVFLECVQDMDHENMFWYRQDPGLGLRLIYFSYDVKMKEKGDIPEGYSVSREKKERFSLILESASTNQTSMYLCASRSGTSGYTDTQYFGPGTRLTVL.